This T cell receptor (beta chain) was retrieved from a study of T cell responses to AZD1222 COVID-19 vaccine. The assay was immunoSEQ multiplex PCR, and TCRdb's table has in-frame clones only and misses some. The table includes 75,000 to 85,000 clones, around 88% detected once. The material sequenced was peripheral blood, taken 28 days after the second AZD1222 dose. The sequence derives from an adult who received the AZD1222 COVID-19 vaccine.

Here the CDR3 DNA reads TGTGCCAGCAGTTCAGGGACTAGTGGAGAGACCCAGTACTTC. This translates into CASSSGTSGETQYF. The V call is TRBV6-2 or TRBV6-3, the J call TRBJ2-5; TRBD2 matches 8 bases. Germline V gene data show CDR1 as MNHEY and CDR2 as SVGEGT. This CDR3 region has 14 residues. V shed 4 bases, J shed 4 bases, and the junction held 5 bases outside the gene matches.